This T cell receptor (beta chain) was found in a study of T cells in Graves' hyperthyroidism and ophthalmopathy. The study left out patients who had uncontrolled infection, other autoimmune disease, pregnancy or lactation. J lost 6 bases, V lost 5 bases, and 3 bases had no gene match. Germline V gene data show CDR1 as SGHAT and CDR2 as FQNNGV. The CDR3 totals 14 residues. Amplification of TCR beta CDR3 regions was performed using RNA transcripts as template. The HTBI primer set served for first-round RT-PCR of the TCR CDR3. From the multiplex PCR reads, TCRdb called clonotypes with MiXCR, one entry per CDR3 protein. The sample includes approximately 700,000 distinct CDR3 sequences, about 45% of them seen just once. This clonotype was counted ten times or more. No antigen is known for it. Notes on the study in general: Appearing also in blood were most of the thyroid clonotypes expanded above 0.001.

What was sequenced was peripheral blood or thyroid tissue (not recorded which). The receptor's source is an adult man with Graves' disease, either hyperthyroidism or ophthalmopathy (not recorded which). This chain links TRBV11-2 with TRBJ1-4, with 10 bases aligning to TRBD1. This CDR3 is CASSHGTGDEKLFF. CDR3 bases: TGTGCCAGCAGCCACGGGACAGGGGATGAAAAACTGTTTTTT.